This T cell receptor beta chain was identified in a study of blood T cell repertoires in COVID-19. Background on the study: PBMCs, B-cell-depleted T cells, or T cells provided the cDNA or gDNA that made up the material.

Participant age was 18 to 89 years, and participants resided in fewer than 25 US areas. Donors were grouped by their self-reported clinical history. Original analysis: Amplification with reference gene primers provided the estimates of nucleated cell counts. Profiled with immunoSEQ multiplex PCR; TCRdb holds only in-frame clones, not every one. Clone size and V and J calls were adopted from that table, with D and trimming inferred from the DNA. The data hold 350,000 to 400,000 clones, with about 88% observed a single time. Trimming shortened V by 3 bases and J by 6 bases, and 15 bases separated the two germline ends. Looked up from germline, CDR1 is SGHRS and CDR2 is YFSETQ. CDR3 length: 15 residues.

V is TRBV5-1 and J is TRBJ1-4; possibly TRBD1 for D (6 bases). Specimen: PBMCs or T cells enriched from blood (not recorded which). This clonotype was obtained from a woman aged 18-29 years who had recovered from COVID-19. CDR3 residues: CASSSDGQHDEKLFF. CDR3 coding DNA: TGCGCCAGCAGCTCCGATGGACAGCACGATGAAAAACTGTTTTTT.